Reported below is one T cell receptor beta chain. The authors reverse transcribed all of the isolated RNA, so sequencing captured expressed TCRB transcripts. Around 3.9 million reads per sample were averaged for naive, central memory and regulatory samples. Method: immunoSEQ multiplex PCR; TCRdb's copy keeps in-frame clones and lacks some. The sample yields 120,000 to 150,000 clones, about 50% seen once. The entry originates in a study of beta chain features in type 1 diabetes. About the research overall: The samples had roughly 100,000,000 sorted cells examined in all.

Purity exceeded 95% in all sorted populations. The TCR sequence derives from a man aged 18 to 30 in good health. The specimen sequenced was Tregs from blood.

This chain's CDR3 is CASSPGQPSTDTQYF. The CDR3 nucleotides read TGCGCCAGCAGCCCCGGACAGCCGAGCACAGATACGCAGTATTTT. J is TRBJ2-3 and V is TRBV5-1; D perhaps matches TRBD1 (6 bases). Trimming took 4 bases from V and 0 from J, leaving 12 bases between them. Germline CDR1 reads SGHRS; CDR2 reads YFSETQ. The CDR3 is 15 amino acids.